A selection of T cell receptor beta chains follows, all from one sample in a study of shared clonotypes between healthy human individuals. The assay was immunoSEQ multiplex PCR, and TCRdb's table has in-frame clones only and misses some. The repertoire includes roughly 500,000 clones, 95% to 97% of them detected once, and about 0.064% sits in the top ten. The sample taken for sequencing was naive CD4+ T cells sorted from blood. These receptors were obtained from a woman aged 30 to 39 in good health. Both conserved end residues are part of each CDR3. Fields, in order: clone size, J gene, V gene, D gene, CDR3 protein, CDR3 DNA. The D gene is left open where the match is weak. Clone size is not always given. Where it is, it says once, few, many or a class for expanded clones.

>-|TRBJ1-1|TRBV2|TRBD1
CASRGQGTGITEAFF
TGTGCCAGCAGGGGCCAGGGGACAGGGATCACTGAAGCTTTCTTT
>once|TRBJ2-5|TRBV11-2|TRBD1
CASSLGAGQGARETQYF
TGTGCCAGCAGCTTAGGGGCGGGACAGGGGGCGCGGGAGACCCAGTACTTC
>once|TRBJ1-2|TRBV9|TRBD1
CASSGGTTGEPYGYTF
TGTGCCAGCAGCGGAGGCACGACAGGGGAACCCTATGGCTACACCTTC
>-|TRBJ1-5|TRBV6-6|TRBD1
CASSYSDRLGNQPQHF
TGTGCCAGCAGTTACTCGGACAGGTTGGGCAATCAGCCCCAGCATTTT
>-|TRBJ1-6|TRBV11-2|TRBD1
CASSSDRANSPLHF
TGTGCCAGCAGTTCGGACAGGGCTAATTCACCCCTCCACTTT
>-|TRBJ2-3|TRBV30|TRBD2
CAWRLAGAATQYF
TGTGCCTGGAGATTAGCGGGAGCGGCTACGCAGTATTTT
>-|TRBJ2-3|TRBV18|TRBD2
CASSPGTDSTAGESTDTQYF
TGTGCCAGCTCACCCGGAACGGACTCAACAGCGGGAGAGAGCACAGATACGCAGTATTTT
>-|TRBJ2-1|TRBV5-1|TRBD2
CASSFSSGSDEQFF
TGCGCCAGCAGCTTCTCTAGCGGAAGCGATGAGCAGTTCTTC
>-|TRBJ1-4|TRBV5-1|TRBD1
CASSWGQGINEKLFF
TGCGCCAGCAGCTGGGGACAGGGGATTAATGAAAAACTGTTTTTT
>-|TRBJ1-3|TRBV7-8|TRBD1
CASTPEGATHSGNTIYF
TGTGCCAGCACCCCGGAGGGGGCCACACACTCTGGAAACACCATATATTTT
>-|TRBJ2-6|TRBV28|-
CASSWTLRAGANVLTF
TGTGCCAGCAGTTGGACTTTGAGGGCTGGGGCCAACGTCCTGACTTTC
>-|TRBJ2-3|TRBV13|-
CASSQRRGADTQYF
TGTGCCAGCAGCCAGCGGAGAGGGGCCGATACGCAGTATTTT
>-|TRBJ2-1|TRBV7-2|-
CASSLKMGRTFYNEQFF
TGTGCCAGCAGCTTAAAGATGGGCAGAACCTTCTACAATGAGCAGTTCTTC
>-|TRBJ2-5|TRBV7-7|-
CASSFDYQETQYF
TGTGCCAGCAGCTTCGACTACCAAGAGACCCAGTACTTC
>once|TRBJ2-2|TRBV19|TRBD1
CASSPGQGWELFF
TGTGCCAGTAGTCCAGGACAGGGTTGGGAGCTGTTTTTT
>-|TRBJ2-3|TRBV14|-
CASSQDTLVYTQYF
TGTGCCAGCAGCCAAGACACCTTGGTATATACGCAGTATTTT
>-|TRBJ2-5|TRBV5-1|TRBD2
CASSSRGLAKETQYF
TGCGCCAGCAGCTCTAGAGGACTAGCGAAAGAGACCCAGTACTTC
>once|TRBJ2-7|TRBV4-1|TRBD1
CASSQAGNRGYEQYF
TGCGCCAGCAGCCAGGCCGGGAACAGGGGCTACGAGCAGTACTTC
>-|TRBJ2-3|TRBV10-3|TRBD1
CAISELQGFSTDTQYF
TGTGCCATCAGTGAACTACAGGGGTTTAGCACAGATACGCAGTATTTT
>-|TRBJ2-7|TRBV19|TRBD1
CASSPGQIYEQYF
TGTGCCAGTTCTCCGGGACAGATCTACGAGCAGTACTTC
>-|TRBJ2-7|TRBV7-9|-
CASSPGHEQYF
TGTGCCAGCAGCCCGGGGCACGAGCAGTACTTC
>-|TRBJ2-2|TRBV2|-
CASRGNTGELFF
TGTGCCAGCAGGGGGAACACCGGGGAGCTGTTTTTT
>-|TRBJ1-6|TRBV29-1|-
CSVVGGEPNSPLHF
TGCAGCGTTGTGGGGGGGGAACCGAATTCACCCCTCCACTTT
>-|TRBJ1-4|TRBV5-1|-
CASSSQTGATNEKLFF
TGCGCCAGCAGCTCACAAACAGGTGCAACTAATGAAAAACTGTTTTTT
>-|TRBJ1-5|TRBV7-2|-
CASSLGGGRSNQPQHF
TGTGCCAGCAGCTTAGGGGGAGGCCGCAGCAATCAGCCCCAGCATTTT
>-|TRBJ2-7|TRBV5-4|-
CASSLVGGEQYF
TGTGCCAGCAGCTTGGTCGGGGGCGAGCAGTACTTC
>-|TRBJ2-7|TRBV5-8|-
CASRGHYEQYF
TGTGCCAGCAGGGGACACTACGAGCAGTACTTC
>-|TRBJ1-1|TRBV10-3|-
CAIADRKNTEAFF
TGTGCCATAGCAGACAGGAAGAACACTGAAGCTTTCTTT
>-|TRBJ2-1|TRBV9|TRBD2
CASSVGLAGADNEQFF
TGTGCCAGCAGCGTCGGGCTAGCGGGAGCTGACAATGAGCAGTTCTTC
>-|TRBJ2-7|TRBV7-8|-
CASSLAPQPGQVF
TGTGCCAGCAGCTTAGCTCCGCAACCCGGGCAGGTCTTC
>-|TRBJ2-1|TRBV10-3|TRBD1
CAISNRGDEQFF
TGTGCCATCAGTAACAGGGGCGATGAGCAGTTCTTC
>-|TRBJ2-7|TRBV5-1|TRBD2
CASSVLGGDEQYF
TGCGCCAGCAGCGTGCTCGGGGGGGACGAGCAGTACTTC
>-|TRBJ2-7|TRBV18|TRBD1
CASSPPGQGSDEQYF
TGTGCCAGCTCACCTCCGGGACAGGGGAGTGATGAGCAGTACTTC
>-|TRBJ2-3|TRBV6-4|-
CASSERTTSAQYF
TGTGCCAGCAGTGAGAGGACTACGTCTGCGCAGTATTTT
>-|TRBJ1-1|TRBV6-4|-
CASSADPWGGAFF
TGTGCCAGCAGTGCGGACCCCTGGGGCGGTGCTTTCTTT
>-|TRBJ2-7|TRBV5-1|-
CASSLVVGYHEQYF
TGCGCCAGCAGCTTGGTTGTGGGGTACCACGAGCAGTACTTC
>-|TRBJ2-4|TRBV4-2|TRBD2
CASSQGRTSGRAWAKNIQYF
TGTGCCAGCAGCCAAGGTCGGACTAGCGGGAGGGCCTGGGCCAAAAACATTCAGTACTTC
>few|TRBJ1-2|TRBV28|TRBD1
CASSGGQFYGYTF
TGTGCCAGCAGTGGGGGACAGTTCTATGGCTACACCTTC
>-|TRBJ1-1|TRBV5-1|-
CASSLAGHAGPNTEAFF
TGCGCCAGCAGCTTGGCCGGGCATGCAGGGCCGAACACTGAAGCTTTCTTT
>-|TRBJ2-1|TRBV27|-
CASSLRGGGPYNEQFF
TGTGCCAGCAGTTTAAGAGGGGGAGGCCCCTACAATGAGCAGTTCTTC
>-|TRBJ2-1|TRBV18|TRBD2
CASSPNQRGNNEQFF
TGTGCCAGCTCACCAAACCAGCGGGGTAACAATGAGCAGTTCTTC
>-|TRBJ2-7|TRBV28|-
CASNRAGGTYEQYF
TGTGCCAGCAATCGAGCGGGTGGCACCTACGAGCAGTACTTC
>-|TRBJ2-1|TRBV2|TRBD1
CASRDRGNEQFF
TGTGCCAGCAGAGACAGGGGGAATGAGCAGTTCTTC
>-|TRBJ2-2|TRBV18|-
CASSPGLSSGELFF
TGTGCCAGCTCACCGGGATTATCGTCCGGGGAGCTGTTTTTT
>-|TRBJ1-1|TRBV28|-
CAGAETLNTEAFF
TGTGCCGGAGCAGAGACCTTGAACACTGAAGCTTTCTTT
>-|TRBJ1-1|TRBV7-9|-
CASRQERTVNTEAFF
TGTGCCAGCCGACAAGAGAGAACCGTGAACACTGAAGCTTTCTTT
>-|TRBJ1-2|TRBV7-9|-
CASSSQGPYGYTF
TGTGCCAGCAGCTCACAGGGCCCTTATGGCTACACCTTC
>-|TRBJ2-7|TRBV11-2|-
CASSLDLWPHYEQYF
TGTGCCAGCAGCTTAGATCTTTGGCCACACTACGAGCAGTACTTC
>-|TRBJ2-7|TRBV2|TRBD2
CASTWREDYEQYF
TGTGCCAGCACTTGGCGGGAGGACTACGAGCAGTACTTC
>-|TRBJ1-5|TRBV11-3|-
CASSVRVTQPQHF
TGTGCCAGCAGCGTGAGGGTAACGCAGCCCCAGCATTTT